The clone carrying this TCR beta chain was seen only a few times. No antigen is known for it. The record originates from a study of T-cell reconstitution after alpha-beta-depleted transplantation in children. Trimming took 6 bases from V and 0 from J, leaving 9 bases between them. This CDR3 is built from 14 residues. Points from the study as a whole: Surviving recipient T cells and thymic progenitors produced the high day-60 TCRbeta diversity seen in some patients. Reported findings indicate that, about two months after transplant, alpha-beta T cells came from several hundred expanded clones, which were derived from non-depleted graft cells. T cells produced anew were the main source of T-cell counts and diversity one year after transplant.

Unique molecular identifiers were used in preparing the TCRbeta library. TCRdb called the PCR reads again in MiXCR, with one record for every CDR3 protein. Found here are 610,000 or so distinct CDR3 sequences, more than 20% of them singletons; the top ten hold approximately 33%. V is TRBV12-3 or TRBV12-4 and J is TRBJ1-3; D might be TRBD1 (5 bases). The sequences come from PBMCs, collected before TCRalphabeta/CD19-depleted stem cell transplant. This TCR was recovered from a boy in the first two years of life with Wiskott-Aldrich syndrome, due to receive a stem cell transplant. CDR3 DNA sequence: TGTGCCAGCAGCGGGGACCGCTCTGGAAACACCATATATTTT. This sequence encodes CASSGDRSGNTIYF.